Presented here are 30 T cell receptor beta chains from one specimen sequenced in a study of blood T cells in healthy people across ages. A second about 7 to 11 cycle PCR used barcoded and J-beta primers. TCRdb recomputed calls from the 5' RACE reads with MiXCR, one row per CDR3 protein. The sample lists approximately 810,000 distinct CDR3 sequences, less than 35% seen once, with 15% to 20% in the top ten. The sequencing input was blood. The receptors were gathered from a woman older than 75 in good health.

The sample holds a few counts of this clonotype. V and J are TRBV19 and TRBJ1-2; 9 bases align to TRBD1. The CDR3 has 15 residues. The germline V gene has CDR1 LNHDA and CDR2 SQIVND (reference sequence). The V and J ends lost 3 bases and 4 bases, in that order; junction bases with no gene match: 6. The CDR3 DNA follows: TGTGCCAGTAGTATCACAGGGGGCAGTGGCTATGGCTACACCTTC. Encoded protein: CASSITGGSGYGYTF.

The table lists this clonotype with many counts. V and J are TRBV6-5 and TRBJ2-5; TRBD1 is a possible D gene (6 bases). Trimming pared 2 bases from V and 1 base from J, leaving 11 bases between. CDR3 size: 15 residues. Germline V CDR1 and CDR2: MNHEY, SVGAGI. The CDR3 loop reads CASSYTGNPQETQYF. The DNA for the CDR3 is TGTGCCAGCAGTTACACAGGGAACCCCCAAGAGACCCAGTACTTC.

This clonotype was seen a handful of times. The chain combines TRBV2 with TRBJ2-7; D not certain. CDR3 length: 12 amino acids. Germline CDR1 reads SNHLY; CDR2 reads FYNNEI. The ends were cut back, 8 bases at V and 0 bases at J, with 8 bases in the middle. CDR3 loop: CASSSHSYEQYF. CDR3 in DNA: TGTGCCAGCTCCAGCCACTCCTACGAGCAGTACTTC.

This clonotype was observed at least ten times. The chain has TRBV10-3 and TRBJ1-5, with TRBD1 matching 8 bases. The ends lost 5 bases at V and 4 bases at J; junction bases unmatched: 7. This CDR3 comprises 15 residues. Germline V gives CDR1 ENHRY, CDR2 SYGVKD. CDR3 loop: CAISNTGGGNQPQHF. DNA of the CDR3: TGTGCCATCAGTAATACAGGGGGAGGAAATCAGCCCCAGCATTTT.

This clonotype was seen a handful of times. The V and J genes are TRBV12-3 or TRBV12-4 and TRBJ2-2; 11 bases agree with TRBD1. The length of the CDR3 is 15 residues. Trimming removed 10 bases from V and 4 bases from J; junction bases left unmatched: 8. Written as DNA, the CDR3 is TGTGCCATCAAAAAAGGGACAGGGGGCACCGGGGAGCTGTTTTTT. Protein: CAIKKGTGGTGELFF.

In this sample, this clonotype turned up many times. V and J are TRBV7-2 and TRBJ2-3; tentative D call: TRBD2 (6 bases). Trimming pared 5 bases from V and 4 bases from J, leaving 13 bases between. CDR1 is SGHTA, CDR2 FQGNSA, per germline. The CDR3 totals 14 residues. The CDR3 DNA sequence: TGTGCCAGCAGCCGAACTAGCTCGCCAGATACGCAGTATTTT. Its protein product is CASSRTSSPDTQYF.

As concerns this clonotype: Since a much larger clone is just one base distant, this may be a read error. The CDR3 protein is CASQLQGRPYNEQYF. CDR3 nucleotides: TGTGCCAGTCAATTACAGGGGAGACCCTACAATGAGCAGTACTTC. The V gene is TRBV6-2 or TRBV6-3, the J gene TRBJ2-5; 7 bases match TRBD1. Losses at the gene ends were 9 bases for V and 11 bases for J; bases not matched to a gene: 21. The CDR3 totals 15 residues. Looked up from germline, CDR1 is MNHEY and CDR2 is SVGEGT.

Note on this clonotype: The junction differs from germline at one of its ends, possibly a read error. This sequence joins TRBV18 and TRBJ2-5, with 9 bases lining up with TRBD2. CDR3 size: 15 residues. Per germline, CDR1 KGHSH and CDR2 LQKENI. The CDR3 spells CANSLSGSHQETQYF. In DNA, the CDR3 is TGTGCCAACTCACTTAGCGGGAGCCACCAAGAGACCCAGTACTTC.

This clonotype is a singleton in its sample. The chain employs TRBV2 and TRBJ2-7; TRBD1 matches at 7 bases. This CDR3 contains 16 residues. Germline-derived CDR1 and CDR2 are SNHLY and FYNNEI. With 6 bases clipped from V and 4 bases from J, the junction kept 15 bases outside the gene matches. The CDR3 sequence: CASRRTRQGRAYEQYF. CDR3 sequence (DNA): TGTGCCAGCAGACGAACTCGACAGGGCAGGGCTTACGAGCAGTACTTC.

This chain links TRBV11-3 with TRBJ1-1, with D uncertain. Germline lookup yields CDR1 SGHNT and CDR2 YENEEA. The length of the CDR3 is 15 residues. V lost 3 bases to trimming and J lost 0 bases, with 11 bases between them. CDR3 in amino acids: CASSFSGSMNTEAFF. The CDR3 nucleotides are TGTGCCAGCAGCTTTTCCGGCAGCATGAACACTGAAGCTTTCTTT.

This sequence joins TRBV18 and TRBJ2-5; unclear D gene. V was trimmed by 5 bases and J by 5 bases, leaving 9 bases between them. The V gene's germline CDR1 is KGHSH and CDR2 LQKENI. The CDR3 runs to 12 residues. CDR3 in amino acids: CASSTSDETQYF. Here the CDR3 DNA reads TGTGCCAGCTCAACCTCTGATGAGACCCAGTACTTC.

This clonotype showed up just a few times. With a much larger clone just one base away, this may be a read error. The rearrangement links TRBV7-2 to TRBJ2-1; 8 positions match TRBD1. The CDR3 contains 15 residues. CDR1 and CDR2 (germline): SGHTA, FQGNSA. DNA of the CDR3: TGTTCCAGCAGCTCGACAGGGGCAGTCTACAATGAGCAGTTCTTC. Its protein is CSSSSTGAVYNEQFF.

To note about this clonotype: A much larger clone lies one base from this, so it may be a read error. V and J are TRBV18 and TRBJ2-7; the D gene is possibly TRBD1 (5 bases). The DNA end is more similar to TRBJ2-5, so the J call may be wrong. Germline V lookup: CDR1 KGHSH, CDR2 LQKENI. The CDR3 contains 17 residues. The CDR3 protein is CASSPGAGITAQETQYF. The CDR3 DNA follows: TGTGCCAGCTCACCAGGTGCAGGGATCACGGCCCAAGAGACCCAGTACTTC.

At least ten counts were recorded for this clonotype. This sequence may be a read error, since a much larger clone differs from it by one base. The rearrangement joins TRBV7-2 to TRBJ2-5; D is undetermined. This CDR3 has 14 amino acids. V dropped 2 bases and J dropped 11 bases, with 18 bases sitting between them. Germline CDR1 SGHTA, CDR2 FQGNSA. The CDR3 region has the DNA TGTGCCAGCAGCTTACAAGGTCTATACAATGAGCAGTACTTC. Translated: CASSLQGLYNEQYF.

The rearrangement links TRBV11-3 to TRBJ2-3; 8 positions agree with TRBD1. The CDR3 extends over 14 amino acids. CDR1 SGHNT and CDR2 YENEEA come from the germline V gene. The V segment lost 4 bases and the J segment 3 bases; nucleotides outside the gene matches: 3. The CDR3 loop reads CASSSHRGTDTQYF. The CDR3 DNA sequence: TGTGCCAGCAGCTCTCACAGGGGGACAGATACGCAGTATTTT.

At least ten counts were recorded for this clonotype. The V call is TRBV7-2, the J call TRBJ2-7; D call uncertain. Per the germline V gene, CDR1 is SGHTA and CDR2 is FQGNSA. The CDR3 loop spans 12 amino acids. Trimming left V 4 bases short and J 6 bases short, with 10 bases between. The CDR3 region is CASSSLPTEQYF. Here the CDR3 DNA reads TGTGCCAGCAGCTCCTTACCAACCGAGCAGTACTTC. The full variable domain, completed using reference TRBV7-2 and TRBJ2-7, is GAGVSQSPSNKVTEKGKDVELRCDPISGHTALYWYRQSLGQGLEFLIYFQGNSAPDKSGLPSDRFSAERTGGSVSTLTIQRTQQEDSAVYLCASSSLPTEQYFGPGTRLTVT.

This clonotype turned up a few times. CDR3 sequence reads: CASSLRGPSGEKLFF. Written as DNA, the CDR3 is TGTGCCAGCAGCTTACGCGGGCCATCCGGTGAAAAACTGTTTTTT. The V and J genes are TRBV11-2 and TRBJ1-4; no clear D. Germline V gene data show CDR1 as SGHAT and CDR2 as FQNNGV. The ends were cut back, 2 bases at V and 7 bases at J, with 14 bases in the middle. The CDR3 sequence is 15 residues long. The full variable domain, in which reference TRBV11-2 and TRBJ1-4 provide the parts outside the CDR3, is EAGVAQSPRYKIIEKRQSVAFWCNPISGHATLYWYQQILGQGPKLLIQFQNNGVVDDSQLPKDRFSAERLKGVDSTLKIQPAKLEDSAVYLCASSLRGPSGEKLFFGSGTQLSVL.

The rearrangement uses TRBV20-1 and TRBJ1-2; D perhaps matches TRBD1 (5 bases). V was clipped by 1 base and J by 2 bases, with 14 bases between them. The CDR3 runs to 15 residues. CDR1 and CDR2 from the germline V gene are DFQATT and SNEGSKA (reference sequence). Written as DNA, the CDR3 is TGCAGTGCTAGAGCAAATTGGGACGGAAACTATGGCTACACCTTC. Translating it yields CSARANWDGNYGYTF.

This clonotype has only a few counts. The gene calls are TRBV7-3 and TRBJ2-3; a weak D match, TRBD2 (5 bases). This CDR3 is 14 amino acids long. V was cut by 7 bases and J by 0 bases, with 11 bases left in between. The germline V gene encodes CDR1 SGHTA and CDR2 FQGTGA. CDR3 sequence reads: CASNDGSSTDTQYF. The DNA of the CDR3 is TGTGCCAGCAATGATGGGAGTAGCACAGATACGCAGTATTTT.

This clonotype has ten or more counts. The J gene is TRBJ2-1, the V gene TRBV10-3; D is unresolved. This CDR3 is built from 12 residues. CDR1 ENHRY and CDR2 SYGVKD come from the germline V gene. Trimming pared 6 bases from V and 4 bases from J, leaving 7 bases between. The DNA of the CDR3 is TGTGCCATCAGCCCGAGATACAATGAGCAGTTCTTC. Translated, it gives CAISPRYNEQFF.

This clonotype was observed a handful of times. The gene calls are TRBV20-1 and TRBJ2-5, with D unresolved. Germline CDR1 is DFQATT and CDR2 is SNEGSKA (reference sequence). There are 15 residues in the CDR3. Trimming removed 4 bases at V and 0 bases at J, with 15 bases between. CDR3 region: CSAKPGPQYQETQYF. The CDR3 DNA is TGCAGTGCTAAACCAGGACCGCAGTACCAAGAGACCCAGTACTTC.

This clonotype was recorded many times. The V and J genes are TRBV7-2 and TRBJ2-5; 10 nucleotides agree with TRBD2. Germline V gene lookup returns CDR1 SGHTA and CDR2 FQGNSA. V shed 2 bases and J 1 base; nucleotides not matched to a gene: 4. This CDR3 is built from 16 residues. The CDR3: CASSLYLAGGQETQYF. The CDR3 nucleotides read TGTGCCAGCAGCTTATATTTAGCGGGGGGCCAAGAGACCCAGTACTTC.

The rearrangement uses TRBV19 and TRBJ1-2, with no clear D. CDR1 and CDR2 from the germline V gene are LNHDA and SQIVND (reference sequence). Deletions cut 0 bases from V and 6 bases from J, with 11 bases between. CDR3 length equals 14 residues. CDR3 sequence reads: CASSIDRGPNGYTF. In DNA, the CDR3 is TGTGCCAGTAGTATAGATCGAGGTCCCAATGGCTACACCTTC.

Comment on this clonotype: A clone one base away is much larger, so this may be a read error. This rearrangement joins TRBV4-3 to TRBJ2-5, with 9 positions matching TRBD2. This CDR3 region has 16 residues. Looked up from germline, CDR1 is LGHNA and CDR2 is YSLEER. V gave up 0 bases and J gave up 11 bases; unmatched junction bases: 13. The CDR3 region has the DNA TGCGCCAGCAGCCAAGAGGGGGCGGGGGGGCCTGCAGAGCAGTACTTC. Protein sequence: CASSQEGAGGPAEQYF.

The genes are TRBV15 and TRBJ2-1; no reliable D call. Deletions cut 3 bases from V and 8 bases from J, with 5 bases between. This CDR3 has 11 amino acids. The V gene's germline CDR1 is LNHNV and CDR2 YYDKDF (reference sequence). The CDR3 is CATSRNYEQFF. CDR3 DNA sequence: TGTGCCACCAGCAGGAATTATGAGCAGTTCTTC.

This clonotype has at least ten counts. The genes are TRBV20-1 and TRBJ2-1, with TRBD2 identical over 9 bases. Germline CDR1 and CDR2: DFQATT and SNEGSKA (reference sequence). The CDR3 length is 20 residues. V trimming: 6 bases; J trimming: 0 bases; junction bases outside the gene matches: 21. For the CDR3, the DNA is TGCAGTGCAAATCCCCCCCTAGGAGCGGAGCGGGGGGTCTCCTACAATGAGCAGTTCTTC. This gives the protein CSANPPLGAERGVSYNEQFF.

The chain links TRBV27 to TRBJ1-1; D uncertain. V was cut by 2 bases and J by 2 bases, with 12 bases left in between. Per the germline V gene, CDR1 is MNHEY and CDR2 is SMNVEV (reference sequence). This CDR3 region has 15 residues. As DNA, the CDR3 is TGTGCCAGCAGTTTACCGGTGGGCACAAACACTGAAGCTTTCTTT. The encoded protein is CASSLPVGTNTEAFF.

This clonotype appeared a few times. The chain is built from TRBV4-1 and TRBJ2-5, with TRBD1 matching 10 bases. Germline V gives CDR1 MGHRA, CDR2 YSYEKL. CDR3 length: 15 residues. The junction had 11 bases not matched to a gene; V was cut back by 2 bases and J by 11 bases. As DNA, the CDR3 is TGCGCCAGCAGCCAACCGGGACAGGGGTTCTACGGACAGTACTTC. Its protein product is CASSQPGQGFYGQYF.

Many counts were recorded for this clonotype. The chain recombines TRBV6-6 with TRBJ2-5; 7 bases map to TRBD1. With 8 bases clipped from V and 1 base from J, the junction kept 1 base outside the gene matches. CDR1 and CDR2 (germline): MNHNY, SVGAGI (reference sequence). The CDR3 consists of 12 residues. The CDR3 nucleotides read TGTGCCAGCGGGACAGTCCAAGAGACCCAGTACTTC. Amino acid sequence: CASGTVQETQYF.

There are many counts of this clonotype. V gene TRBV4-2 combines with J gene TRBJ2-5; D is perhaps TRBD1 or TRBD2 (5 bases each). Germline V CDR1 and CDR2: LGHNA, YNFKEQ. Trimming stripped 0 bases from V and 2 bases from J, with 16 bases between. The CDR3 consists of 17 residues. CDR3 in DNA: TGTGCCAGCAGCCAAGAAAATCAAGGGACCGGGCAAGAGACCCAGTACTTC. Amino acids: CASSQENQGTGQETQYF.